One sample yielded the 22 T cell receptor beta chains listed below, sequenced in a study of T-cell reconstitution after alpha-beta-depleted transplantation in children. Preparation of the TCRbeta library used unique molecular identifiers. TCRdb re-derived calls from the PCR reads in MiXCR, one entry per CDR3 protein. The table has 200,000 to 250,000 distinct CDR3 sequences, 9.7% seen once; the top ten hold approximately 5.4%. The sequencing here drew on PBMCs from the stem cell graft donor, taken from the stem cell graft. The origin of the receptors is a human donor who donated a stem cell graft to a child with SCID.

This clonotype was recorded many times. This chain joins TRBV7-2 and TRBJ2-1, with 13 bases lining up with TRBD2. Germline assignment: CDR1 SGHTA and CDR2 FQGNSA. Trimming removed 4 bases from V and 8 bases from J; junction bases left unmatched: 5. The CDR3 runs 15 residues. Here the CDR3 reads CASSSTSGGFHEQFF. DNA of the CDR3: TGTGCCAGCAGCTCGACTAGCGGGGGGTTCCATGAGCAGTTCTTC.

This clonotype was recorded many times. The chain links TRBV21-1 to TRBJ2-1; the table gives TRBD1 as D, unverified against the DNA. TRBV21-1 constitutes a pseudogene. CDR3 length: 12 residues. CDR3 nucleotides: TGTGCCAGTCCACAGGGGGAAGGTGAGCAGTTCTTC. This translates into CASPQGEGEQFF.

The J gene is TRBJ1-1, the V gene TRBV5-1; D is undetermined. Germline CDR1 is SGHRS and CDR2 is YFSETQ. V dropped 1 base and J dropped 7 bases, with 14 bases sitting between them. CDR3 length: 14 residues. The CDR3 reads CASSLTAQALEAFF. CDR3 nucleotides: TGCGCCAGCAGCTTGACAGCTCAGGCGCTTGAAGCTTTCTTT.

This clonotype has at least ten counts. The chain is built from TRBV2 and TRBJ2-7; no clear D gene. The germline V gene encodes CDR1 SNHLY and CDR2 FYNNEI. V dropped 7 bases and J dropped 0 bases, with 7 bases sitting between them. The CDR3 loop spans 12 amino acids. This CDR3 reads CASKGNSYEQYF. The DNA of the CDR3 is TGTGCCAGCAAGGGCAACTCCTACGAGCAGTACTTC.

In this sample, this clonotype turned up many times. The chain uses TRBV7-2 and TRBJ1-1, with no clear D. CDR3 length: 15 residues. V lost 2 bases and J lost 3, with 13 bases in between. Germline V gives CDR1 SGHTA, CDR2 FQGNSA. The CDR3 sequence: CASSLMDASDTEAFF. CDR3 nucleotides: TGTGCCAGCAGCTTAATGGACGCTTCGGACACTGAAGCTTTCTTT.

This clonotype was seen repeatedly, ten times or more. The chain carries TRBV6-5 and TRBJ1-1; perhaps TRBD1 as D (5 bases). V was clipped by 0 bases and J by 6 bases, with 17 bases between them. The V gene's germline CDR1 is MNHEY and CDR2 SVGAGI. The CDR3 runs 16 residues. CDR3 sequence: CASSYSLQAPWAEAFF. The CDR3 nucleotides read TGTGCCAGCAGTTACTCGTTACAGGCCCCTTGGGCTGAAGCTTTCTTT.

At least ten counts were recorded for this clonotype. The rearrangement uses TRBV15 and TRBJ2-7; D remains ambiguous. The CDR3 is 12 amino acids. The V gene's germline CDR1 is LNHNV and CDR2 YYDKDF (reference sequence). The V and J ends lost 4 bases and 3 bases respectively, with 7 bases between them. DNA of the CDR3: TGTGCCACCAGCAAGGGATTCTACGAGCAGTACTTC. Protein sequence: CATSKGFYEQYF.

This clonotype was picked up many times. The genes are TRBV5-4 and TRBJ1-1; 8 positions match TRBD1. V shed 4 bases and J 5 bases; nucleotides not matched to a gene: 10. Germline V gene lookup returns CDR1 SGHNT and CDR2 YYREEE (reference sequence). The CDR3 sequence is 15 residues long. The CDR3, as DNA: TGTGCCAGCAGCCCATCCAGGGGGCTGGTGACTGAAGCTTTCTTT. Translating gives CASSPSRGLVTEAFF.

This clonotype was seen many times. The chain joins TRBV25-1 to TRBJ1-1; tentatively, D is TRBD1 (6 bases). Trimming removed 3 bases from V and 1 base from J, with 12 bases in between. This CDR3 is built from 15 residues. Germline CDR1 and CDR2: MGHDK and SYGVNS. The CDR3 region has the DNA TGTGCCAGCAGTGAGGGGCAGGGGAGGAACACTGAAGCTTTCTTT. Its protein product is CASSEGQGRNTEAFF. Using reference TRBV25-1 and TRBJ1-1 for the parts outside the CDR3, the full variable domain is EADIYQTPRYLVIGTGKKITLECSQTMGHDKMYWYQQDPGMELHLIHYSYGVNSTEKGDLSSESTVSRIRTEHFPLTLESARPSHTSQYLCASSEGQGRNTEAFFGQGTRLTVV.

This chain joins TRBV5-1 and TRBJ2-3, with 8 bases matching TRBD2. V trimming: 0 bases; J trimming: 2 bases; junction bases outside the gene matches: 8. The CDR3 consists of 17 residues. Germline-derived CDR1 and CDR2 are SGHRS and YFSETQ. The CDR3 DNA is TGCGCCAGCAGCTTGGCCGGGGGGGGGGCCTCCACAGATACGCAGTATTTT. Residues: CASSLAGGGASTDTQYF.

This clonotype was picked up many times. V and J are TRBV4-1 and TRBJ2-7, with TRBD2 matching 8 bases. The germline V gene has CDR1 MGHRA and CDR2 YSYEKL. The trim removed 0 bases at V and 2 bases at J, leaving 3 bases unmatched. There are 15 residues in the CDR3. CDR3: CASSQEPGLAYEQYF. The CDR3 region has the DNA TGCGCCAGCAGCCAAGAACCGGGACTAGCCTACGAGCAGTACTTC.

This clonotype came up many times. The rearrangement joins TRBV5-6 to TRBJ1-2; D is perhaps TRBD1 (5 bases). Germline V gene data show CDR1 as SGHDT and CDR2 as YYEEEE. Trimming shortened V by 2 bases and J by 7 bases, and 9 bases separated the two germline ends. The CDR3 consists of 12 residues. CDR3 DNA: TGTGCCAGCAGCTTAGGTGGGGCTGGCTACACCTTC. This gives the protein CASSLGGAGYTF.

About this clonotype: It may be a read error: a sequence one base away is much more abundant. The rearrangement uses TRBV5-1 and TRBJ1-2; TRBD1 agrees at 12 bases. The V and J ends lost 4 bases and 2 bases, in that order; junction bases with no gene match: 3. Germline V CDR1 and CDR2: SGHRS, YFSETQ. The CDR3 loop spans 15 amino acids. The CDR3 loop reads CASSTGTGGNYGYTF. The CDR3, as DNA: TGCGCCAGCAGCACCGGGACAGGGGGCAACTATGGCTACACCTTC.

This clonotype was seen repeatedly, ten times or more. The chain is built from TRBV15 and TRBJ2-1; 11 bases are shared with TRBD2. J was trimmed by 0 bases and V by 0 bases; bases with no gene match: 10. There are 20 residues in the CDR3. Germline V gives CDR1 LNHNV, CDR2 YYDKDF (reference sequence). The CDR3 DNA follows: TGTGCCACCAGCAGAGATGAGGCTAGCGGGGGGACGATCTCCTACAATGAGCAGTTCTTC. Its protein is CATSRDEASGGTISYNEQFF. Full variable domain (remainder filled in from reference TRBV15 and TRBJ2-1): DAMVIQNPRYQVTQFGKPVTLSCSQTLNHNVMYWYQQKSSQAPKLLFHYYDKDFNNEADTPDNFQSRRPNTSFCFLDIRSPGLGDTAMYLCATSRDEASGGTISYNEQFFGPGTRLTVL.

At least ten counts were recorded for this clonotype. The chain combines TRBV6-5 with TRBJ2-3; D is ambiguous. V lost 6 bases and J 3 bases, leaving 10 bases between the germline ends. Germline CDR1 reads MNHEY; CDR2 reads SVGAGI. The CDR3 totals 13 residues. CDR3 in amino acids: CASRVLGTDTQYF. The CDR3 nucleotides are TGTGCCAGCAGGGTGCTAGGTACAGATACGCAGTATTTT.

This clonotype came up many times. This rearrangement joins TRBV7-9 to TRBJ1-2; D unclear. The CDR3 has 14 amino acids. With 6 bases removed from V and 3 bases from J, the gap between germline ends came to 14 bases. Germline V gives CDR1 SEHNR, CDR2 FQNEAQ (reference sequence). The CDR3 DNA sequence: TGTGCCAGCAGTTACGACGGAGCGGACTATGGCTACACCTTC. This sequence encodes CASSYDGADYGYTF.

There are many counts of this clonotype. CDR3 bases: TGTGCCGGCTTCTCCGGGACAGCAGATTCACCCCTCCACTTT. This encodes CAGFSGTADSPLHF. The chain uses TRBV25-1 and TRBJ1-6, with 7 bases identical to TRBD1. The CDR3 has 14 amino acids. Unmatched junction bases numbered 12, after V lost 11 bases and J lost 8 bases. CDR1 is MGHDK and CDR2 is SYGVNS in the germline V gene.

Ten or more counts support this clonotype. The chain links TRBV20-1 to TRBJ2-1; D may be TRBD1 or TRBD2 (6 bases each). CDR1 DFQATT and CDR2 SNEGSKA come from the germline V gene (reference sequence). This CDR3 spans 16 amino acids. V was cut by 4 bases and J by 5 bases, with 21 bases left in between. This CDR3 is CSAKVDAGGPDNEQFF. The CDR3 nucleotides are TGCAGTGCTAAGGTGGATGCCGGGGGCCCCGACAATGAGCAGTTCTTC.

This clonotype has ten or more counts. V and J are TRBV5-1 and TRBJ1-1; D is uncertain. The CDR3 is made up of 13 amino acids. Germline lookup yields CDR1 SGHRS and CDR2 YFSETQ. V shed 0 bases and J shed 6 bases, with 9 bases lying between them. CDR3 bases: TGCGCCAGCAGCTTGGGACCGCGGCCTGAAGCTTTCTTT. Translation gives CASSLGPRPEAFF.

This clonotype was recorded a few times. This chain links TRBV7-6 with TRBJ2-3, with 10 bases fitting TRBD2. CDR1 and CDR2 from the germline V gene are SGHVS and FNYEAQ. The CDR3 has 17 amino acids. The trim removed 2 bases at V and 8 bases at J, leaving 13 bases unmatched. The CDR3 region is CASSLLEVAGGPSTQYF. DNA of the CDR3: TGTGCCAGCAGCTTATTGGAGGTAGCGGGGGGTCCTAGTACGCAGTATTTT.

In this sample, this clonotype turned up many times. CDR3 bases: TGCAGTGCAACCAGACGCGGGAGGGACTATGGCTACACCTTC. It specifies CSATRRGRDYGYTF. V usage is TRBV20-1 and J usage is TRBJ1-2; D unclear. CDR3 length: 14 amino acids. V gave up 6 bases and J gave up 3 bases, with 17 bases separating them. Per the germline V gene, CDR1 is DFQATT and CDR2 is SNEGSKA (reference sequence).

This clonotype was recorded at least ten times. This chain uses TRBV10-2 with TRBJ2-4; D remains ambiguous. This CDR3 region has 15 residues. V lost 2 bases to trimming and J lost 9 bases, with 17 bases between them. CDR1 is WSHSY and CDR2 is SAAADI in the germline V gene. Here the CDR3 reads CASSEMGWLNPIQYF. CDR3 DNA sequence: TGCGCCAGCAGTGAGATGGGATGGCTCAATCCCATTCAGTACTTC.